This T cell receptor beta chain was recorded in a study of shared clonotypes between healthy human individuals. Points from the study as a whole: Relative to memory subsets, naive subsets generally showed larger estimated richness.

The run depth of the assay was deep. For each subset, genomic DNA was distributed in equal portions over several immunoSEQ plates. On sorted subsets, replicate PCRs used about 0.2 ug DNA, or about 30,000 T cell genomes. Produced via immunoSEQ multiplex PCR; TCRdb's table is partial and in-frame only. This table holds about 2.4 million clones, roughly 93% found once. This CDR3 is built from 16 residues. V was shortened by 1 base and J by 2 bases, with 12 bases between the two germline ends. Looked up from germline, CDR1 is SGHVS and CDR2 is FQNEAQ. As for this clone: Its specificity is not known.

Sequencing input: naive CD4+ T cells from PBMCs. The subset here: CD45RA+ positively selected. The rearrangement uses TRBV7-8 and TRBJ1-5; D is possibly TRBD1 (6 bases). This sequence was found in a man between 18 and 35 years old in good health. Some clones in this sample may be carry-over from other donors' samples. The CDR3 spells CASSLVGGTGNQPQHF. The CDR3 coding sequence is TGTGCCAGCAGCTTAGTAGGGGGTACAGGCAATCAGCCCCAGCATTTT.